Listed below are T cell receptor beta chains from one sample, sequenced in a study of beta chain features in type 1 diabetes. Here immunoSEQ multiplex PCR was the method, and the copy in TCRdb shows in-frame clones only, minus some. The sample holds about 340,000 clones; less than 15% are singletons and the top ten take nearly 0.015%. What was sequenced was naive CD4+ T cells from blood. Receptors were obtained from a woman aged 18-29 years with type 1 diabetes. The CDR3 runs from the conserved cysteine through the conserved F or W.

v_gene,j_gene,CDR3aa
TRBV18,TRBJ1-1,CASSFTGGGIDTEAFF
TRBV11-2,TRBJ2-2,CASSRGDRDTGELFF
TRBV9,TRBJ2-3,CASSVEGSSGSADTQYF
TRBV30,TRBJ1-1,CAWSPGQGGTEAFF
TRBV2,TRBJ1-5,CASSEESSRPQHF
TRBV5-4,TRBJ2-1,CASSRGALVWSYNEQFF
TRBV18,-,CASSPREYRYEQYF
TRBV11-2,TRBJ2-5,CASSRTSGSRETQYF
TRBV2,TRBJ2-2,CASNRGRNTGELFF
TRBV4-2,TRBJ2-1,CASSQELLAGGYNEQFF
TRBV7-6,TRBJ2-5,CASSLAGGTGGAETQYF
TRBV7-9,TRBJ1-2,CASSPRGGYGYTF
TRBV4-1,TRBJ1-1,CASSLRDRMNTEAFF
TRBV14,TRBJ2-7,CASSQPGGLSYEQYF
TRBV29-1,TRBJ2-7,CSVGRGTPYEQYF
TRBV27,TRBJ2-1,CASSPGLAGYNEQFF
TRBV18,TRBJ2-6,CASSLQGPGANVLTF
TRBV30,TRBJ1-1,CAWSFGRVNTEAFF
TRBV30,TRBJ2-1,CAWSRGGPSLEQFF
TRBV2,TRBJ2-7,CASRTQVAGDYEQYF
TRBV29-1,TRBJ2-5,CSVPQGVGETQYF
TRBV6-5,TRBJ1-2,CASSYSSPYGGNGYTF
TRBV6-6,TRBJ1-2,CASSYSGQYYGYTF
TRBV5-1,TRBJ1-2,CASRFTGTDYGYTF
TRBV25-1,TRBJ1-5,CASSEGGVSQPQHF
TRBV9,TRBJ1-1,CASSPRAQPNTEAFF
TRBV29-1,TRBJ1-2,CSVADRVNYGYTF
TRBV28,TRBJ2-1,CASSFLAGSSYNEQFF
TRBV7-8,TRBJ1-1,CASSSQGQGHTEAFF
TRBV9,TRBJ2-1,CASSVGASGSIRDEQFF
TRBV9,TRBJ2-2,CASSGGGTSGALRELFF
TRBV5-1,TRBJ2-2,CASSLGGSYTGELFF